One and the same sample provided the 18 T cell receptor beta chains below, sequenced in a study of blood T cell repertoires in COVID-19. The repertoire was sequenced with immunoSEQ multiplex PCR; TCRdb's copy has only in-frame clones and lacks some. In the table there are 130,000 or so clones, more than 70% of which are singletons. The sample was peripheral blood. These receptors all come from a human donor in a cohort sampled during active COVID-19.

The gene calls are TRBV7-8 and TRBJ2-5; no firm D call. Trimming shortened V by 6 bases and J by 5 bases, and 13 bases separated the two germline ends. The germline V gene encodes CDR1 SGHVS and CDR2 FQNEAQ. The CDR3 has 13 amino acids. This CDR3 is CASSFSPLETQYF. The CDR3 DNA is TGTGCCAGCAGTTTTTCCCCCCTGGAGACCCAGTACTTC.

V usage is TRBV25-1 and J usage is TRBJ1-2; tentative D call: TRBD1 (6 bases). The CDR3 has 13 amino acids. V was cut by 4 bases and J by 6 bases, with 12 bases left in between. The germline CDR1 and CDR2 sequences are MGHDK and SYGVNS. CDR3 bases: TGTGCCAGCAGTGGGGTCGGGGGGCATGGCTACACCTTC. Its protein is CASSGVGGHGYTF.

The chain combines TRBV29-1 with TRBJ2-5, with D tentatively TRBD1 (6 bases). The germline V gene has CDR1 SQVTM and CDR2 ANQGSEA. V shed 7 bases and J shed 1 base, with 10 bases lying between them. The CDR3 has 12 amino acids. In nucleotides, the CDR3 is TGCAGCGCCCAGGGGAGCCAAGAGACCCAGTACTTC. Translation: CSAQGSQETQYF.

In this sample, this clone turned up a few times. The chain combines TRBV24-1 with TRBJ1-2; D remains unclear. CDR3 length equals 14 residues. V lost 4 bases to trimming and J lost 6 bases, with 14 bases between them. Per the germline V gene, CDR1 is KGHDR and CDR2 is SFDVKD. CDR3 coding DNA: TGTGCCACCAGTGACAACACAGTAAAAAATGGCTACACCTTC. This gives the protein CATSDNTVKNGYTF.

The chain has TRBV19 and TRBJ2-5; 9 bases are shared with TRBD1. CDR1 is LNHDA and CDR2 is SQIVND in the germline V gene (reference sequence). The CDR3 covers 15 residues. After removal of 4 bases from V and 5 bases from J, the junction contained 8 bases not matched to a gene. The CDR3 is CASSTAPTGGETQYF. The CDR3 nucleotides read TGTGCCAGTAGTACCGCCCCAACAGGGGGCGAGACCCAGTACTTC. The complete variable domain, with remaining parts taken from reference TRBV19 and TRBJ2-5, reads DGGITQSPKYLFRKEGQNVTLSCEQNLNHDAMYWYRQDPGQGLRLIYYSQIVNDFQKGDIAEGYSVSREKKESFPLTVTSAQKNPTAFYLCASSTAPTGGETQYFGPGTRLLVL.

V is TRBV6-2 or TRBV6-3 and J is TRBJ2-1; 10 nucleotides agree with TRBD2. Germline CDR1 is MNHEY and CDR2 is SVGEGT. V dropped 5 bases and J dropped 6; count of bases not matched to a gene: 4. This CDR3 comprises 14 residues. CDR3 coding DNA: TGTGCCAGCAGTGAGATAGCGGGGGGCAATGAGCAGTTCTTC. Translating gives CASSEIAGGNEQFF.

This clone was recorded only once. The V call is TRBV5-4, the J call TRBJ2-3; D may be TRBD2 (7 bases). This CDR3 spans 15 amino acids. V was cut by 2 bases and J by 2 bases, with 12 bases left in between. Looked up from germline, CDR1 is SGHNT and CDR2 is YYREEE (reference sequence). The CDR3 sequence: CASSFNGGLTDTQYF. CDR3 nucleotides: TGTGCCAGCAGCTTTAACGGGGGGCTCACAGATACGCAGTATTTT. The full variable domain, its missing parts supplied by reference TRBV5-4 and TRBJ2-3, is ETGVTQSPTHLIKTRGQQVTLRCSSQSGHNTVSWYQQALGQGPQFIFQYYREEENGRGNFPPRFSGLQFPNYSSELNVNALELDDSALYLCASSFNGGLTDTQYFGPGTRLTVL.

This clone was observed a single time. This sequence joins TRBV7-6 and TRBJ2-1; TRBD2 matches 7 bases. Germline values: CDR1 SGHVS, CDR2 FNYEAQ. This CDR3 has 15 amino acids. Unmatched junction bases numbered 6, after V lost 5 bases and J lost 2 bases. For the CDR3, the DNA is TGTGCCAGCAGCCCGGGGGGAGGGGCCTACAATGAGCAGTTCTTC. The encoded protein is CASSPGGGAYNEQFF.

The rearrangement joins TRBV2 to TRBJ2-3, with D possibly TRBD1 on 6 matching bases. Germline V gene lookup returns CDR1 SNHLY and CDR2 FYNNEI. V was trimmed by 4 bases and J by 0 bases, leaving 8 bases between them. The CDR3 loop spans 14 amino acids. The CDR3 DNA reads as TGTGCCAGCAGTGGGACAGCTAGCACAGATACGCAGTATTTT. The encoded protein is CASSGTASTDTQYF.

The rearrangement uses TRBV6-2 or TRBV6-3 and TRBJ1-1; D is perhaps TRBD1 (6 bases). V was clipped by 2 bases and J by 8 bases, with 15 bases between them. The CDR3 is made up of 14 amino acids. Per germline, CDR1 MNHEY and CDR2 SVGEGT. The CDR3: CASSYQGRTFEAFF. The DNA for the CDR3 is TGTGCCAGCAGTTACCAGGGGCGAACCTTCGAAGCTTTCTTT.

V gene TRBV5-6 combines with J gene TRBJ2-4; 7 nucleotides align to TRBD2. The length of the CDR3 is 17 residues. Trimming at V came to 3 bases and at J to 0 bases, leaving 9 bases not matched to a gene. The germline V gene encodes CDR1 SGHDT and CDR2 YYEEEE. The CDR3: CASSSRGVGLAKNIQYF. Written as DNA, the CDR3 is TGTGCCAGCAGCTCTCGGGGGGTGGGCCTAGCCAAAAACATTCAGTACTTC.

This clone came up a few times. This chain uses TRBV5-4 with TRBJ2-5, with 9 bases aligning to TRBD1. J lost 3 bases, V lost 4 bases, and 4 bases had no gene match. CDR3 length: 14 amino acids. The germline CDR1 and CDR2 sequences are SGHNT and YYREEE (reference sequence). The chain's CDR3 is CASSGGQGKETQYF. The CDR3 nucleotides read TGTGCCAGCAGCGGTGGACAGGGGAAAGAGACCCAGTACTTC.

This clone appeared a single time. The V gene is TRBV5-1, the J gene TRBJ2-3; D remains ambiguous. Trimming removed 7 bases from V and 1 base from J, with 10 bases in between. The germline CDR1 and CDR2 sequences are SGHRS and YFSETQ. The CDR3 sequence is 13 residues long. The DNA for the CDR3 is TGCGCCAGCCGCGCCCTTGGCACAGATACGCAGTATTTT. It codes for CASRALGTDTQYF.

The genes are TRBV7-2 and TRBJ2-3; 11 nucleotides line up with TRBD2. In germline, CDR1 is SGHTA, CDR2 FQGNSA. Trimming took 5 bases from V and 3 from J; bases not matched to a gene: 10. CDR3 size: 17 residues. The CDR3 is CASSRTSGRGWTDTQYF. The CDR3, as DNA: TGTGCCAGCAGCCGCACTAGCGGGAGAGGTTGGACAGATACGCAGTATTTT.

The V call is TRBV14, the J call TRBJ1-2; the match to TRBD1 covers 7 bases. After removal of 4 bases from V and 7 bases from J, the junction contained 15 bases not matched to a gene. The germline V gene encodes CDR1 SGHDN and CDR2 FVKESK. This CDR3 comprises 16 residues. The CDR3 DNA sequence: TGTGCCAGCAGCCGCGACTCGCTCGACAGGGTGTCTGGCTACACCTTC. It translates to CASSRDSLDRVSGYTF.

The rearrangement joins TRBV4-3 to TRBJ2-3, with 9 positions matching TRBD2. The CDR3 is 18 amino acids. Losses at the gene ends were 2 bases for V and 0 bases for J; bases not matched to a gene: 9. The germline V gene has CDR1 LGHNA and CDR2 YSLEER. CDR3 region: CASSQYSGRLLSTDTQYF. For the CDR3, the DNA is TGCGCCAGCAGCCAATACAGCGGGAGGCTGCTTAGCACAGATACGCAGTATTTT.

V gene TRBV18 combines with J gene TRBJ1-3; a weak D match, TRBD1 (5 bases). Germline values: CDR1 KGHSH, CDR2 LQKENI. Trimming cost V 5 bases and J 0 bases, with 17 bases left between them. The CDR3 length is 17 residues. The CDR3 coding sequence is TGTGCCAGCTCATCTCAGTCCGGGGGGATCTCTGGAAACACCATATATTTT. This encodes CASSSQSGGISGNTIYF.

This rearrangement joins TRBV5-1 to TRBJ2-5; TRBD1 might be the D (5 bases). With 0 bases removed from V and 5 bases from J, the gap between germline ends came to 11 bases. Germline V gene lookup returns CDR1 SGHRS and CDR2 YFSETQ. CDR3 length: 14 amino acids. The CDR3 bases are TGCGCCAGCAGCTTGGCCAGCAGGGCTGAGACCCAGTACTTC. It specifies CASSLASRAETQYF.